Listed below are T cell receptor beta chains from one sample, sequenced in a study of shared clonotypes between healthy human individuals. Clones were sequenced by immunoSEQ multiplex PCR, and TCRdb holds only the in-frame ones, with some missing. Among about 680,000 clones listed, around 72% were seen once. Sequencing was carried out using memory CD4+ T cells sorted from blood. All receptors derive from a woman aged 30 to 39 in good health. The CDR3 runs from the conserved cysteine through the conserved F or W. The D gene is left open where the match is weak. Not every row has a clone size; where given, it reads once, few, many or a size class.

TRBD1 | TRBJ1-6 | TRBV7-8 | . | CASSLGTGDSPLHF | TGTGCCAGCAGCCTAGGGACAGGAGATTCACCCCTCCACTTT
. | TRBJ1-5 | TRBV5-1 | . | CASSLSSNQPQHF | TGCGCCAGCAGCTTGTCCAGCAATCAGCCCCAGCATTTT
. | TRBJ1-2 | TRBV2 | . | CASTSGAWGGYTF | TGTGCCAGCACCTCTGGTGCTTGGGGTGGCTACACCTTC
TRBD1 | TRBJ1-1 | TRBV2 | once | CASSRDRDIIPEAFF | TGTGCCAGCAGTAGGGACAGGGATATTATACCTGAAGCTTTCTTT
TRBD1 | TRBJ2-7 | TRBV11-2 | . | CASSLAGQGPYEQYF | TGTGCCAGCAGCTTAGCGGGACAGGGACCCTACGAGCAGTACTTC
. | TRBJ2-1 | TRBV28 | . | CASSAPGRQQFF | TGTGCCAGCAGTGCTCCAGGGCGACAGCAGTTCTTC
. | TRBJ2-7 | TRBV11-3 | few | CASSLSGPAREQYF | TGTGCCAGCAGCCTTAGCGGCCCTGCGAGAGAGCAGTACTTC
. | TRBJ1-1 | TRBV30 | few | CAWSRGLNTEAFF | TGTGCCTGGAGTAGGGGACTGAACACTGAAGCTTTCTTT
. | TRBJ1-5 | TRBV9 | once | CASSEGSPGDQPQHF | TGTGCCAGCAGCGAGGGATCACCAGGGGACCAGCCCCAGCATTTT
TRBD2 | TRBJ2-7 | TRBV27 | few | CASKKTSGKSYEQYF | TGTGCCAGCAAGAAGACTAGCGGGAAATCCTACGAGCAGTACTTC
TRBD2 | TRBJ2-2 | TRBV27 | . | CARLGGRETGELFF | TGTGCCAGGCTTGGCGGGAGGGAGACCGGGGAGCTGTTTTTT
. | TRBJ2-5 | TRBV5-4 | few | CASSLAGATQYF | TGTGCCAGCAGCTTGGCCGGGGCGACCCAGTACTTC
TRBD2 | TRBJ2-1 | TRBV2 | once | CASRGRAFNEQFF | TGTGCCAGCCGAGGGAGGGCCTTCAATGAGCAGTTCTTC
. | TRBJ1-2 | TRBV5-8 | once | CASSLAQPLYGYTF | TGTGCCAGCAGCTTGGCACAGCCTCTCTATGGCTACACCTTC
TRBD2 | TRBJ2-3 | TRBV30 | . | CAWSVSAGETDTQYF | TGTGCCTGGAGTGTCTCAGCGGGAGAGACAGATACGCAGTATTTT
TRBD2 | TRBJ2-3 | TRBV7-9 | once | CASSVLAGGSDTQYF | TGTGCCAGCAGCGTCTTAGCGGGAGGCTCAGATACGCAGTATTTT
TRBD2 | TRBJ2-1 | TRBV18 | . | CASSLLQSRRGSTYNEQFF | TGTGCCAGCTCACTACTCCAGTCTAGGCGGGGGTCGACCTACAATGAGCAGTTCTTC
TRBD2 | TRBJ2-1 | TRBV13 | . | CASSYRTSGNEQFF | TGTGCCAGCAGCTACCGGACTAGCGGCAATGAGCAGTTCTTC
. | TRBJ1-1 | TRBV7-9 | . | CASSPKGGVLDTEAFF | TGTGCCAGCAGCCCGAAGGGGGGGGTCCTGGACACTGAAGCTTTCTTT
. | TRBJ2-3 | TRBV5-6 | . | CASSSQNPPGTQYF | TGTGCCAGCAGCTCCCAAAACCCCCCGGGTACGCAGTATTTT
TRBD1 | TRBJ2-7 | TRBV19 | few | CASSAQVTGNEQYF | TGTGCCAGTAGTGCCCAGGTGACAGGGAACGAGCAGTACTTC
TRBD1 | TRBJ2-7 | TRBV5-6 | once | CASSLRQGSREQYF | TGTGCCAGCAGCTTAAGACAGGGCTCCCGCGAGCAGTACTTC
TRBD2 | TRBJ2-5 | TRBV7-8 | . | CASSSTSGLETQYF | TGTGCCAGCAGCTCGACTAGCGGGCTGGAGACCCAGTACTTC
TRBD2 | TRBJ2-5 | TRBV7-8 | . | CASSTTSGRGRTQYF | TGTGCCAGCAGCACGACTAGCGGGAGGGGGAGGACCCAGTACTTC
. | TRBJ2-7 | TRBV5-6 | . | CASSLRRPHAYEQYF | TGTGCCAGCAGCTTGAGACGCCCGCACGCCTACGAGCAGTACTTC
. | TRBJ2-2 | TRBV18 | . | CASSPTDVQLFF | TGTGCCAGCTCACCAACCGACGTACAGCTGTTTTTT
. | TRBJ2-7 | TRBV25-1 | once | CASSEGSRGFYEQYF | TGTGCCAGCAGTGAAGGGTCACGGGGGTTCTACGAGCAGTACTTC
TRBD1 | TRBJ1-1 | TRBV19 | . | CASSPYTGGANTEAFF | TGTGCCAGTAGTCCCTATACAGGGGGCGCGAACACTGAAGCTTTCTTT
. | TRBJ2-1 | TRBV23-1 | . | CASSPAGGWNEQFF | TGCGCCAGCAGTCCGGCAGGGGGGTGGAATGAGCAGTTCTTC
. | TRBJ2-2 | TRBV11-2 | . | CASSLDMRGDYTGELFF | TGTGCCAGCAGCTTAGATATGAGGGGGGATTACACCGGGGAGCTGTTTTTT
. | TRBJ2-7 | TRBV7-2 | . | CASSLDTGPYEQYF | TGTGCCAGCAGCTTAGATACCGGGCCCTACGAGCAGTACTTC
. | TRBJ1-2 | TRBV6-5 | many | CASSPRAGNYGYTF | TGTGCCAGCAGTCCCAGGGCGGGGAACTATGGCTACACCTTC
. | TRBJ1-6 | TRBV14 | . | CASSQGWVGGSPLHF | TGTGCCAGCAGCCAAGGTTGGGTCGGTGGTTCACCCCTCCACTTT
. | TRBJ2-5 | TRBV29-1 | . | CSVDGRGQETQYF | TGCAGCGTTGATGGAAGGGGTCAAGAGACCCAGTACTTC
. | TRBJ1-2 | TRBV21-1 | . | CASSKTGFYGYTF | TGTGCCAGCAGCAAAACAGGGTTCTATGGCTACACCTTC
. | TRBJ1-2 | TRBV7-9 | many | CASSPGRKFPTF | TGTGCCAGCAGCCCGGGACGGAAGTTTCCCACCTTC
. | TRBJ2-1 | TRBV27 | . | CASSSTTSGNEQFF | TGTGCCAGCAGTTCCACGACTAGTGGCAATGAGCAGTTCTTC
TRBD2 | TRBJ2-3 | TRBV5-1 | few | CASRTGGEPDTQYF | TGCGCCAGCCGGACCGGGGGGGAGCCAGATACGCAGTATTTT
TRBD2 | TRBJ2-7 | TRBV7-2 | few | CASSKGGPNEQYF | TGTGCCAGCAGCAAGGGAGGGCCTAACGAGCAGTACTTC
. | TRBJ2-6 | TRBV28 | . | CASRRGSGANVLTF | TGTGCCAGCAGGAGGGGGTCTGGGGCCAACGTCCTGACTTTC
. | TRBJ2-7 | TRBV21-1 | . | CASSSEGAGDEQYF | TGTGCCAGCAGCAGTGAGGGAGCCGGGGACGAGCAGTACTTC
. | TRBJ2-1 | TRBV19 | . | CASSISRGWLEQFF | TGTGCCAGTAGTATATCTAGAGGTTGGCTTGAGCAGTTCTTC
. | TRBJ1-2 | TRBV18 | . | CASSPTENYGYTF | TGTGCCAGCTCACCTACAGAAAACTATGGCTACACCTTC
. | TRBJ2-7 | TRBV2 | . | CASSERGAMYEQYF | TGTGCCAGCAGTGAACGGGGGGCGATGTACGAGCAGTACTTC
. | TRBJ1-2 | TRBV7-9 | few | CASSSQGPYGYTF | TGTGCCAGCAGCTCCCAGGGACCATATGGCTACACCTTC
. | TRBJ2-1 | TRBV7-9 | . | CASSSQTSSYNEQFF | TGTGCCAGCAGCTCGCAGACTAGCTCCTACAATGAGCAGTTCTTC
. | TRBJ2-7 | TRBV7-7 | . | CASSLTGLGEQYF | TGTGCCAGCAGCTTAACCGGTTTGGGGGAGCAGTACTTC
. | TRBJ1-1 | TRBV9 | . | CASSVTGNTEAFF | TGTGCCAGCAGCGTTACAGGGAACACTGAAGCTTTCTTT
. | TRBJ2-2 | TRBV5-1 | few | CASQAASPGQGPGELFF | TGCGCCAGTCAAGCCGCTAGTCCAGGCCAAGGTCCCGGGGAGCTGTTTTTT
TRBD1 | TRBJ2-5 | TRBV6-5 | . | CASSADREKTQYF | TGTGCCAGCAGCGCAGACAGGGAGAAGACCCAGTACTTC
. | TRBJ2-2 | TRBV7-9 | . | CASSLGQIGELFF | TGTGCCAGCAGCTTAGGGCAAATCGGGGAGCTGTTTTTT
TRBD1 | TRBJ1-2 | TRBV27 | . | CASSFRVRDSYGYTF | TGTGCCAGCAGTTTTAGAGTTAGGGACAGCTATGGCTACACCTTC
. | TRBJ2-1 | TRBV2 | . | CASRGGFNEQFF | TGTGCCAGCAGGGGGGGATTCAATGAGCAGTTCTTC
TRBD2 | TRBJ2-2 | TRBV18 | . | CASSPIGTSNTGELFF | TGTGCCAGCTCACCGATAGGGACTAGTAACACCGGGGAGCTGTTTTTT
TRBD2 | TRBJ2-7 | TRBV7-2 | . | CASSRLAERGEQYF | TGTGCCAGCAGCCGACTAGCGGAGAGGGGCGAGCAGTACTTC
TRBD2 | TRBJ2-3 | TRBV18 | . | CASSPPGLDTADTQYF | TGTGCCAGCTCACCACCGGGACTAGATACGGCAGATACGCAGTATTTT
TRBD2 | TRBJ2-1 | TRBV11-3 | once | CASSSGLAGNNEQFF | TGTGCCAGCAGCTCTGGACTAGCGGGCAACAATGAGCAGTTCTTC
TRBD1 | TRBJ2-7 | TRBV28 | . | CASSPGTDSYEQYF | TGTGCCAGCAGTCCGGGGACAGACTCCTACGAGCAGTACTTC